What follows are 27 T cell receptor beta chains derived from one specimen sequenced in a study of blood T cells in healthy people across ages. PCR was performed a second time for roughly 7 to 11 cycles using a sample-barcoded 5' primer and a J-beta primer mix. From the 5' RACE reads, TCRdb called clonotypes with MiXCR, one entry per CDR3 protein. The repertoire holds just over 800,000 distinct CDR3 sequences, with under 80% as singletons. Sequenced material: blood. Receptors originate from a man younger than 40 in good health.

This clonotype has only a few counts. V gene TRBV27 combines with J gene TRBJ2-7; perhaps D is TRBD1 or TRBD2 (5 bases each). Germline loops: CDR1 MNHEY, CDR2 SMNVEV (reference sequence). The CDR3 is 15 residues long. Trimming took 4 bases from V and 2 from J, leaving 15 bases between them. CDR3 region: CASSSDGTDPYEQYF. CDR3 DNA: TGTGCCAGCAGTTCCGACGGGACCGATCCCTACGAGCAGTACTTC.

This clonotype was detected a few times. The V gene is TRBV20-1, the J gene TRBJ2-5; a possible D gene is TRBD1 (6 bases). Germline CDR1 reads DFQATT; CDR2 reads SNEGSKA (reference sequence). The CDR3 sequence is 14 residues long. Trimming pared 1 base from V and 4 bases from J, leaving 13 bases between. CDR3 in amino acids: CSARGYRVGETQYF. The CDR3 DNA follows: TGCAGTGCTAGAGGGTACAGGGTCGGAGAGACCCAGTACTTC.

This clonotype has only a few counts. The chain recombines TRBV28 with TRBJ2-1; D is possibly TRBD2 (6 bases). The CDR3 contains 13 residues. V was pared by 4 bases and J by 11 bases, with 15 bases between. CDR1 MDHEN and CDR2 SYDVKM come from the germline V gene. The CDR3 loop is CASSSGTRGQQFF. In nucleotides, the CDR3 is TGTGCCAGCAGTTCCGGTACGCGGGGCCAGCAGTTCTTC.

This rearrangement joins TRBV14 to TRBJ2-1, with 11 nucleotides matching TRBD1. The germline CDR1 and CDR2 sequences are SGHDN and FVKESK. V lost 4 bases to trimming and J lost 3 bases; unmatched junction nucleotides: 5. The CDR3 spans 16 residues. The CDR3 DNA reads TGTGCCAGCAGCCCTGCCGGGACAGGGGGCTACAATGAGCAGTTCTTC. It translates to CASSPAGTGGYNEQFF.

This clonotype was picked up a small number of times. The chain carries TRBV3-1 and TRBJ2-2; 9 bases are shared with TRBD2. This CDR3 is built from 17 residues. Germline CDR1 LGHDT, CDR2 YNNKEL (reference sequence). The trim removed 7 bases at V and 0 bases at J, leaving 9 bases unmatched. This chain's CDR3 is CASTSFSGGANTGELFF. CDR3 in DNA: TGTGCCAGCACCAGTTTTAGCGGGGGCGCGAACACCGGGGAGCTGTTTTTT.

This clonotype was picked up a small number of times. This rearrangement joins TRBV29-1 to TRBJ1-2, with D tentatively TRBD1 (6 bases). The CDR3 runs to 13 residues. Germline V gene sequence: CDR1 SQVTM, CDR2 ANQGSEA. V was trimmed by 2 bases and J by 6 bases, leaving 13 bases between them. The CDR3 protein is CSVERLGGDGYTF. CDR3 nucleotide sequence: TGCAGCGTTGAACGCCTCGGGGGCGATGGCTACACCTTC.

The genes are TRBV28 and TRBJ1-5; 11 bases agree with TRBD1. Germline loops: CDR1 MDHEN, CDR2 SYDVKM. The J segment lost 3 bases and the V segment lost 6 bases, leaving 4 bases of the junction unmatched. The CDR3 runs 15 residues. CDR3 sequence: CASRGTGGYNQPQHF. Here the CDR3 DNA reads TGTGCCAGCAGGGGGACAGGGGGATACAATCAGCCCCAGCATTTT. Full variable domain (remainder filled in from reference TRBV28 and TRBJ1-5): DVKVTQSSRYLVKRTGEKVFLECVQDMDHENMFWYRQDPGLGLRLIYFSYDVKMKEKGDIPEGYSVSREKKERFSLILESASTNQTSMYLCASRGTGGYNQPQHFGDGTRLSIL.

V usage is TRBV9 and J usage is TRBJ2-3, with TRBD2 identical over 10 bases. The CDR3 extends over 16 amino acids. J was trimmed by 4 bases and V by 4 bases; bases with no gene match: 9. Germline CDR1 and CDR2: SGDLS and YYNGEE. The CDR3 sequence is CASSSPLAGYADTQYF. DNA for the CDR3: TGTGCCAGCAGCTCTCCACTAGCGGGGTATGCAGATACGCAGTATTTT.

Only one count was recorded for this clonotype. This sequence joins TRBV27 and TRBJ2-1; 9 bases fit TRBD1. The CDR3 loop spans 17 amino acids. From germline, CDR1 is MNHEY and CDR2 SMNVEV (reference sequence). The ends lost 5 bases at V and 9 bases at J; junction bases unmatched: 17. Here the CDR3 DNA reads TGTGCCAGCAGTGCAAAGCCCCCGGGACAGGGAGACAGTGAGCAGTTCTTC. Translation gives CASSAKPPGQGDSEQFF.

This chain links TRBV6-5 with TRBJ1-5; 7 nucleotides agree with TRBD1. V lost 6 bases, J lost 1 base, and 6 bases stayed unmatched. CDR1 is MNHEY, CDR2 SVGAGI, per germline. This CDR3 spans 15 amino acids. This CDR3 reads CASRPGTESNQPQHF. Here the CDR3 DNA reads TGTGCCAGCAGACCCGGGACAGAAAGCAATCAGCCCCAGCATTTT.

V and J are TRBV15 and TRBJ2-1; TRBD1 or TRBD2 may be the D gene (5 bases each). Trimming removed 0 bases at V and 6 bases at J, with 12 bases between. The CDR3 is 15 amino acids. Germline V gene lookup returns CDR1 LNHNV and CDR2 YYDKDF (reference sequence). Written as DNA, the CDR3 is TGTGCCACCAGCAGAGATCCTGGGACCGGCAATGAGCAGTTCTTC. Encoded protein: CATSRDPGTGNEQFF.

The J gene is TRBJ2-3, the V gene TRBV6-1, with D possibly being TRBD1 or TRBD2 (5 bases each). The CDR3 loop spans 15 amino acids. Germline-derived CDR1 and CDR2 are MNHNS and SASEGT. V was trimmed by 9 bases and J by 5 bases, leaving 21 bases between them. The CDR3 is CASCRRDQNKDTQYF. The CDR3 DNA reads TGTGCCAGTTGCCGCCGGGACCAAAATAAAGATACGCAGTATTTT.

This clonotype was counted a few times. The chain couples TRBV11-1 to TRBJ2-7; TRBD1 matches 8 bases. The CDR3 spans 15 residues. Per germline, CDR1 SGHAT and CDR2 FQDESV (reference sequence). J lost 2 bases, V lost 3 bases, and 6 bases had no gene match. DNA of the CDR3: TGTGCCAGCAGCTTGACAGGGGCGTTAACCTACGAGCAGTACTTC. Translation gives CASSLTGALTYEQYF.

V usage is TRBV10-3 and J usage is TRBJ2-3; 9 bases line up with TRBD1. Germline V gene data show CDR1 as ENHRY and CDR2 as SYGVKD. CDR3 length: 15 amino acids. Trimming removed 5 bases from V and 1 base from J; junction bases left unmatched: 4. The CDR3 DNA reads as TGTGCCATCAGTTGGACAGGGGACGGCACAGATACGCAGTATTTT. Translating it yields CAISWTGDGTDTQYF.

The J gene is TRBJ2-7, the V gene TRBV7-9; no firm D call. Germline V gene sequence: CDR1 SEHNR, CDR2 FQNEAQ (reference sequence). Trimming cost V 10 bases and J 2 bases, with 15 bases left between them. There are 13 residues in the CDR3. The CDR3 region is CATDTRTTYEQYF. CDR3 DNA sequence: TGTGCCACCGACACCAGGACCACCTACGAGCAGTACTTC.

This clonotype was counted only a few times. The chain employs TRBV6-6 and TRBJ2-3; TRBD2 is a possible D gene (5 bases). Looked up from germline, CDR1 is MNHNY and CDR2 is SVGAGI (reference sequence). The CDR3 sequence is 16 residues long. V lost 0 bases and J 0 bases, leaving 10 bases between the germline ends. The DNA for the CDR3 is TGTGCCAGCAGTTACTCGAAAGCGGTTAGCACAGATACGCAGTATTTT. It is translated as CASSYSKAVSTDTQYF.

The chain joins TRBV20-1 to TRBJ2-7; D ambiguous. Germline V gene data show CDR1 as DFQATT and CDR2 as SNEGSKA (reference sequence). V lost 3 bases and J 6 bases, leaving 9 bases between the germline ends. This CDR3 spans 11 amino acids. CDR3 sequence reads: CSASSGREQYF. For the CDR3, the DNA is TGCAGTGCTAGTTCGGGCCGCGAGCAGTACTTC.

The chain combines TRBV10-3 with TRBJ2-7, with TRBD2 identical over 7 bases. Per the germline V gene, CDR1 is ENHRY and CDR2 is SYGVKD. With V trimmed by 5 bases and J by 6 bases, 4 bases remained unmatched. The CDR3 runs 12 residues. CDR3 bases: TGTGCCATCAGTCTAGAGCGGGGCGAGCAGTACTTC. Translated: CAISLERGEQYF.

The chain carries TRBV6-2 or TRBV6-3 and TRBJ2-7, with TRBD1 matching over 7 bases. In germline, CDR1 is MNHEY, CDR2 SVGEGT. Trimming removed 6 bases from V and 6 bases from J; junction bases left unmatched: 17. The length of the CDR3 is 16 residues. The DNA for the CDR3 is TGTGCCAGCAGCCTATCAACGACAGGGTCGGTCAGCGAGCAGTACTTC. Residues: CASSLSTTGSVSEQYF.

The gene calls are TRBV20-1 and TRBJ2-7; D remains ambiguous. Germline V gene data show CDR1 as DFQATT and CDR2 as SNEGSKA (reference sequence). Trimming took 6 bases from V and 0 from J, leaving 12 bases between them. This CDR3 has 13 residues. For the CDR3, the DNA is TGCAGTGCCCCGATGGAGAGCTCCTACGAGCAGTACTTC. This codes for CSAPMESSYEQYF.

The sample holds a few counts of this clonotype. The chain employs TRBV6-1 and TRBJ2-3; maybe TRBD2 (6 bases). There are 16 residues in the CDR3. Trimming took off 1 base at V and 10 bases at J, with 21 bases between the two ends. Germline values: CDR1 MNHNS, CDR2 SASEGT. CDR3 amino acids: CASSEGSGTGAVPQYF. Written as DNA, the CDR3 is TGTGCCAGCAGTGAAGGATCCGGGACTGGCGCCGTTCCGCAGTATTTT.

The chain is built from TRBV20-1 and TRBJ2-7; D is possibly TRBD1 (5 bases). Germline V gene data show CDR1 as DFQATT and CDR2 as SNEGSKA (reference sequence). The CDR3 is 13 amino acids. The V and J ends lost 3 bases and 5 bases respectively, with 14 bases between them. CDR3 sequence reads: CSARHTGIDEQYF. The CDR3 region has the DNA TGCAGTGCTAGGCATACAGGTATCGACGAGCAGTACTTC.

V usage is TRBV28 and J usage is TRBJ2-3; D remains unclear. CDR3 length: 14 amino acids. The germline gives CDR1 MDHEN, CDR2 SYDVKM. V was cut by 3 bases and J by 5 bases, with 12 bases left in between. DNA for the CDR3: TGTGCCAGCAGTTTTATTCGTATAGGAGATACGCAGTATTTT. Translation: CASSFIRIGDTQYF.

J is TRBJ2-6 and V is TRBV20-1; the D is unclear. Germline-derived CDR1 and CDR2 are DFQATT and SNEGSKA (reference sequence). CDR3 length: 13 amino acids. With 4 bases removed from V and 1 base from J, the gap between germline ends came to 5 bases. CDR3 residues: CSAMKSGANVLTF. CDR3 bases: TGCAGTGCTATGAAGTCTGGGGCCAACGTCCTGACTTTC.

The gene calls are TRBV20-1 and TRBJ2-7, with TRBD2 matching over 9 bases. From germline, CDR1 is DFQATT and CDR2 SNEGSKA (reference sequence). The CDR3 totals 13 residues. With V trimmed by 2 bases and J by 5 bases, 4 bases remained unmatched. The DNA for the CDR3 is TGCAGTGCTAGACTAGCGGGACATAACGAGCAGTACTTC. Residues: CSARLAGHNEQYF.

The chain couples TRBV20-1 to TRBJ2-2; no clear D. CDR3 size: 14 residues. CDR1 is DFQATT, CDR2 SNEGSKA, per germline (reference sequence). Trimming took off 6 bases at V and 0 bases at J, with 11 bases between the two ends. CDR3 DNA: TGCAGTGCCGTACAAACTTCGAACACCGGGGAGCTGTTTTTT. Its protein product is CSAVQTSNTGELFF.

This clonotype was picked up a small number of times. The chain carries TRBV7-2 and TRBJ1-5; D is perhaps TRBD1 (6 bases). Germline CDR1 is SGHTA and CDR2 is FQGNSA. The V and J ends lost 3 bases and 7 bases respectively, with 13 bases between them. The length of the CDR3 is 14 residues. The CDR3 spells CASSFTGTGQPQHF. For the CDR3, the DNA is TGTGCCAGCAGCTTTACAGGGACCGGGCAGCCCCAGCATTTT. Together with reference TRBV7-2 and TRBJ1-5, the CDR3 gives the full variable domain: GAGVSQSPSNKVTEKGKDVELRCDPISGHTALYWYRQSLGQGLEFLIYFQGNSAPDKSGLPSDRFSAERTGGSVSTLTIQRTQQEDSAVYLCASSFTGTGQPQHFGDGTRLSIL.